This T cell receptor beta chain was documented in a study of blood T cell repertoires in COVID-19 (dated by TCRdb to 2018 to 2020). Notes on the research overall: Samples from collaborators originated in the United States, Italy and Spain and spanned both the acute and convalescent phases of COVID-19. Sample metadata almost always included a de-identified subject ID, COVID-19 status, age in years and sex. The dataset comprised deeply sampled blood TCRbeta repertoires from subjects exposed to, actively infected with, or recovered from COVID-19. The repertoires were made available in a free public database intended to serve as a resource for research on the immune response to SARS-CoV-2. The prospective study material was composed of cDNA or gDNA derived from T cells, B-cell-depleted T cells, or PBMCs. Samples came from the ongoing ImmuneRACE study (first 160 participants) plus 1,254 subjects from 6 global collaborators. HLA class I and class II types, where available, came from metadata supplied by the sample provider rather than from assay-based typing.

TCRbeta CDR3 regions were amplified from genomic DNA by means of the immunoSEQ Assay, a bias-controlled multiplex PCR. Processing in the source paper ran as follows. The number of nucleated cells in each sample was estimated by amplification of reference gene primers within the assay. Sequence reads were collapsed and filtered to measure the absolute abundance of every unique TCRbeta CDR3 rearrangement. For each sample, productive Simpson clonality was calculated as the square root of Simpson's diversity index over productive rearrangements. TCRdb retrieved this table from immuneACCESS and kept in-frame rearrangements only. Not all clones are present; in checked studies, unresolved V genes account for under half, and no reason is known for the remainder. The D gene and trimming were derived from the DNA, and the V and J assignments and clone size from that table. In this sample the table shows 270,000 or so clones, roughly nine tenths of which occur a single time. The ten largest account for 3.5% to 5.5% of the sample.

Note on this clone: No cognate antigen has been identified for it. No per-base quality is available; no much larger clone lies one base away.

The paper as a whole reports these results and caveats: How much clinical and demographic metadata was included differed by source and by participant, and the metadata was provided uncurated.

Another Seattle source contributed samples from volunteer blood donors who had recovered from COVID-19. Whole blood was collected in K2EDTA tubes by collaborating institutions according to the institutions' own protocols. For TCRbeta analysis, collaborator samples were shipped as frozen whole blood, as isolated PBMCs, or as DNA extracted from either sample type. CDR1 and CDR2, looked up from the germline V gene, are MNHEY and SVGAGI. Reading from cysteine to valine, the CDR3 counts 15 amino acids. The retained sequence is limited to the CDR3, 45 bases, with the frame set at the first base. V loses 6 bases at its end and J loses 1 base; junction bases beyond the gene matches: 5.

Recombination linked TRBV6-5 to TRBJ2-7; 11 junctional bases match TRBD2. The sample consisted of peripheral blood. This TCR derives from a woman between 40 and 50 years old who had recovered from COVID-19. The CDR3 in this case is CASRPTSGASYEQYV. The DNA sequence follows: TGTGCCAGCAGGCCGACTAGCGGGGCGTCCTACGAGCAGTACGTC.